This T cell receptor (beta chain) emerged from a study of cytomegalovirus exposure and HLA in healthy donors. This CDR3 region has 17 residues. Per the germline V gene, CDR1 is SGHDT and CDR2 is YYEEEE. V lost 1 base to trimming and J lost 5 bases; unmatched junction nucleotides: 6. It was with 60 Vbeta and 13 Jbeta primers that the PCR ran. The method was immunoSEQ multiplex PCR; TCRdb's version includes in-frame clones alone and lacks a portion of them. The listing records 100,000 to 150,000 clones. Study-wide findings and caveats: Later analysis showed TCR association rates varying by HLA locus, highest for DRB1 and lowest for HLA-C. Using the classifier, cytomegalovirus status was reportedly diagnosed with high specificity and sensitivity. A previous analysis found most TCR beta V segments productive roughly 90% or roughly 30% of the time.

Comments on this clone: Its antigen remains unknown.

The chain joins TRBV5-6 to TRBJ2-5, with 15 nucleotides matching TRBD2. What was sequenced was PBMCs. The TCR was taken from a man aged 18 to 29 in good health and CMV-seronegative. Written as DNA, the CDR3 is TGTGCCAGCAGCTTGTTTGGACTAGCGGGAGGGAATGAGACCCAGTACTTC. Amino acids: CASSLFGLAGGNETQYF.